This entry features one T cell receptor (beta chain) sequence. What it binds is not known. This sample is drawn from a study of post-analysis software for immune sequencing data. Whole-study context: Included courses were relapsing-remitting and secondary progressive multiple sclerosis; progressive-relapsing multiple sclerosis was also included. The study, taken as a whole, reports: Diversity measured as normalized Chao1 was significantly lower in multiple sclerosis patients than in controls. Several TRBV segments were more frequent in patients than controls; TRBV5-6, TRBV5-1 and TRBV20-1 belonged to this group.

Unique-molecular-identifier-tagged TCR beta cDNA libraries were used. MiXCR, run by TCRdb on the PCR reads, gives a single entry per CDR3 protein. The sample lists roughly 570,000 distinct CDR3 sequences, under 40% seen once, with 5% to 6% in the top ten. Germline V lookup: CDR1 DFQATT, CDR2 SNEGSKA (reference sequence). Trimming cost V 6 bases and J 0 bases; bases outside gene matches: 12. The CDR3 is 16 residues long. This sequence was found in a girl under 18 with multiple sclerosis. Sequencing was done on a sample of blood. V and J are TRBV20-1 and TRBJ2-3, with 7 positions matching TRBD2. In DNA form, the CDR3 reads TGCAGTGCCACGAGGCTTTGGCGGGGGAGCACAGATACGCAGTATTTT. Its translation is CSATRLWRGSTDTQYF.